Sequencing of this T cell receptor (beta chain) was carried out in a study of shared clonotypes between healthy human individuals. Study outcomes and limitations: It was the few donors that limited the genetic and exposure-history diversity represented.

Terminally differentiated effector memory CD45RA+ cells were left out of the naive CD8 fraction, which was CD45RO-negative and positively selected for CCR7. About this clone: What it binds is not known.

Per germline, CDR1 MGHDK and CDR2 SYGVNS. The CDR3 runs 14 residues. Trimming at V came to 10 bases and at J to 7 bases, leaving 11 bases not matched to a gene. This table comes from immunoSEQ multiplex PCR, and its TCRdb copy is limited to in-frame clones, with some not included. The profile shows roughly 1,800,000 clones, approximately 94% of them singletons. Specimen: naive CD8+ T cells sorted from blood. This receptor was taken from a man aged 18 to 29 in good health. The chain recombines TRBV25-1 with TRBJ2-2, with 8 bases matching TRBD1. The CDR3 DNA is TGTGCCATAGACAGGGGAAGAACGGGCGGGGAGCTGTTTTTT. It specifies CAIDRGRTGGELFF.